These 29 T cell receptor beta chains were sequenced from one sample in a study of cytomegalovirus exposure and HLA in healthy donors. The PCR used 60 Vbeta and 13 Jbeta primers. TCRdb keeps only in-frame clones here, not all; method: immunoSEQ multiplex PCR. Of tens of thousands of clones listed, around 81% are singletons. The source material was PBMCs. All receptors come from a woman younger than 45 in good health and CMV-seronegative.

This chain's CDR3 is CASRITRGGDQPQHF. DNA for the CDR3: TGTGCCAGTAGAATAACTCGCGGAGGGGATCAGCCCCAGCATTTT. The J gene is TRBJ1-5, the V gene TRBV19, with a tentative D call TRBD1 (5 bases). The V end lost 6 bases, the J end lost 5 bases, and 17 bases lay between the germline ends. The CDR3 length is 15 residues. Germline V gene sequence: CDR1 LNHDA, CDR2 SQIVND (reference sequence).

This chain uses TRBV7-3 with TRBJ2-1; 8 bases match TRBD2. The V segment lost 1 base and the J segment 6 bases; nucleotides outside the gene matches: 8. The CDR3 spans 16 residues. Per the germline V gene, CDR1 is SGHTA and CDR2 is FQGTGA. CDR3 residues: CASSLRIAGISNEQFF. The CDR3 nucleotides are TGTGCCAGCAGCTTAAGAATAGCGGGAATCTCCAATGAGCAGTTCTTC.

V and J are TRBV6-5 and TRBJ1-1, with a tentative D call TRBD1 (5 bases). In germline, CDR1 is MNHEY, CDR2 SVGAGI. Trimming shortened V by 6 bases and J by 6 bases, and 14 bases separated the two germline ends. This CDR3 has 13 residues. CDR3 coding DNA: TGTGCCAGCAGCCCTCGATGGGGGGCTGAAGCTTTCTTT. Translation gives CASSPRWGAEAFF.

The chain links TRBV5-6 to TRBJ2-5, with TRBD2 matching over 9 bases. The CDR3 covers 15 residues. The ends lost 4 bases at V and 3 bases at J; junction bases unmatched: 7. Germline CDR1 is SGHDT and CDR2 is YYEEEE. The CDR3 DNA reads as TGTGCCAGCAGCCTGGGACTAGCACCCGAAGAGACCCAGTACTTC. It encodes CASSLGLAPEETQYF.

As DNA, the CDR3 is TGTGCCAGCAGTGACAATACAGGGGAGAATCAGCCCCAGCATTTT. Amino acids: CASSDNTGENQPQHF. The chain is built from TRBV6-1 and TRBJ1-5; TRBD1 matches 7 bases. Losses at the gene ends were 3 bases for V and 4 bases for J; bases not matched to a gene: 6. Germline V gives CDR1 MNHNS, CDR2 SASEGT. There are 15 residues in the CDR3.

This CDR3 is CAWSEGGNQPQHF. The CDR3 nucleotides are TGTGCCTGGAGTGAGGGGGGCAATCAGCCCCAGCATTTT. The chain links TRBV30 to TRBJ1-5; possible D gene TRBD1, 6 bases. CDR1 and CDR2 from the germline V gene are GTSNPN and SVGIG (reference sequence). The CDR3 has 13 residues. V lost 1 base to trimming and J lost 2 bases, with 6 bases between them. The entire variable domain, with the rest obtained from reference TRBV30 and TRBJ1-5, is as follows: SQTIHQWPATLVQPVGSPLSLECTVEGTSNPNLYWYRQAAGRGLQLLFYSVGIGQISSEVPQNLSASRPQDRQFILSSKKLLLSDSGFYLCAWSEGGNQPQHFGDGTRLSIL.

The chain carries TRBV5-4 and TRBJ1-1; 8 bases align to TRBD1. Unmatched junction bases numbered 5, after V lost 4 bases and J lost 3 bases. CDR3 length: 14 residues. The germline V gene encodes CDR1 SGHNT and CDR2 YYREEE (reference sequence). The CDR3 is CASSRGQGDTEAFF. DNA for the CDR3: TGTGCCAGCAGCCGAGGACAGGGAGACACTGAAGCTTTCTTT.

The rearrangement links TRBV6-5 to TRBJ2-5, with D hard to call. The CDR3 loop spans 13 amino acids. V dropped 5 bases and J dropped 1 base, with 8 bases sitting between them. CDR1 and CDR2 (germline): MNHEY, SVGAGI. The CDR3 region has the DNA TGTGCCAGCAGTCTAGAGCGCCAAGAGACCCAGTACTTC. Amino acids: CASSLERQETQYF.

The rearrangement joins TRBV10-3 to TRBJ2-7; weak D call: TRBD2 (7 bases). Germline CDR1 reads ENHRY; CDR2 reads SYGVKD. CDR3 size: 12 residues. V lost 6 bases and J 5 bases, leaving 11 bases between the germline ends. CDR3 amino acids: CAIRGAGDEQYF. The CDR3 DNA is TGTGCCATCAGGGGGGCGGGGGACGAGCAGTACTTC.

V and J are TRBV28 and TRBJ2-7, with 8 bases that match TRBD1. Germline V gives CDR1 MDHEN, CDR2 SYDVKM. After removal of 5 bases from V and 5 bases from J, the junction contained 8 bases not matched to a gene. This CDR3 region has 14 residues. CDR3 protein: CASSLGQGIHEQYF. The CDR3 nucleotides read TGTGCCAGCAGTCTAGGACAGGGAATCCACGAGCAGTACTTC.

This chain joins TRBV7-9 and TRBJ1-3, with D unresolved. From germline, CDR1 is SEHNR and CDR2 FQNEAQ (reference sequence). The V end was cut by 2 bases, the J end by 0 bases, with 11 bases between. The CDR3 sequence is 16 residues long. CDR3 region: CASSLTRILSGNTIYF. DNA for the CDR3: TGTGCCAGCAGCTTAACGAGGATTCTCTCTGGAAACACCATATATTTT.

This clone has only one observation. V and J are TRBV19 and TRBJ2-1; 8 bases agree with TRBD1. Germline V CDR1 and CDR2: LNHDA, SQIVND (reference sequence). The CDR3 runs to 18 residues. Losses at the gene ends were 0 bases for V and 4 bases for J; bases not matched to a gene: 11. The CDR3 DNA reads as TGTGCCAGTAGTATAGATCCCCCCCGACAGGGGATATACAATGAGCAGTTCTTC. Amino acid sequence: CASSIDPPRQGIYNEQFF.

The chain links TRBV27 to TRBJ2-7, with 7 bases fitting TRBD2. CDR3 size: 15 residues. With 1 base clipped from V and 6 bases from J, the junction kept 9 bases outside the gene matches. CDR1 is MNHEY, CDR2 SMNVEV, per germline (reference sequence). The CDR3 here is CASSLLGGEGREQYF. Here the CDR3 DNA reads TGTGCCAGCAGTTTATTGGGTGGGGAGGGCCGCGAGCAGTACTTC.

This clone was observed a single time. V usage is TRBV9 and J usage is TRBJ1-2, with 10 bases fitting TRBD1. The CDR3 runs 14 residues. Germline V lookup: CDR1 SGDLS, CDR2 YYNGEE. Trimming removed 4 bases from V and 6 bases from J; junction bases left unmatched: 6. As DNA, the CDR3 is TGTGCCAGCAGCCCCCAGGACAGGGGGGATGGCTACACCTTC. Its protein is CASSPQDRGDGYTF.

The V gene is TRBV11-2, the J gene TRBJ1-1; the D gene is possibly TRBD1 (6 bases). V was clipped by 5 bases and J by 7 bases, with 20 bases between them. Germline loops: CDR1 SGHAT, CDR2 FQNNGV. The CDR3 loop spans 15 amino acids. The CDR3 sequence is CASSLTGSRVIEAFF. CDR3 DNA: TGTGCCAGCAGCCTCACAGGGAGTAGGGTGATTGAAGCTTTCTTT. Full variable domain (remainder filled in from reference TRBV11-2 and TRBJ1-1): EAGVAQSPRYKIIEKRQSVAFWCNPISGHATLYWYQQILGQGPKLLIQFQNNGVVDDSQLPKDRFSAERLKGVDSTLKIQPAKLEDSAVYLCASSLTGSRVIEAFFGQGTRLTVV.

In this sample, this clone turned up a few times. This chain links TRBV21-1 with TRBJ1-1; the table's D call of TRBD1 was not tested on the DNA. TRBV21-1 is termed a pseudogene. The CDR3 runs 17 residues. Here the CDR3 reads CASSNRGQGALNTEAFF. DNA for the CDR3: TGTGCCAGCAGCAATCGGGGACAGGGGGCGTTGAACACTGAAGCTTTCTTT.

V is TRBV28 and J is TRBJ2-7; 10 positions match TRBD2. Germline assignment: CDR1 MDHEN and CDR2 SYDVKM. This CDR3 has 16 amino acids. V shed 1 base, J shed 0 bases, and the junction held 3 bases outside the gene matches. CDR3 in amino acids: CASSLLLAGPSYEQYF. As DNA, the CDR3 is TGTGCCAGCAGTTTATTACTAGCGGGACCCTCCTACGAGCAGTACTTC.

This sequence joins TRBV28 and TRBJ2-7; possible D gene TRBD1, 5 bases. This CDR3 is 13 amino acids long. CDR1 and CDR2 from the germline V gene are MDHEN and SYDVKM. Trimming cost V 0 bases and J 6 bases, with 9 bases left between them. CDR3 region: CASSLWVGAEQYF. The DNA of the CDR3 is TGTGCCAGCAGTTTATGGGTAGGGGCCGAGCAGTACTTC.

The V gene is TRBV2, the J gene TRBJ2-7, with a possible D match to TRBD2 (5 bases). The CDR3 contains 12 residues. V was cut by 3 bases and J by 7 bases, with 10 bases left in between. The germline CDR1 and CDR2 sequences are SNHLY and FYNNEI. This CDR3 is CASSEARAEQYF. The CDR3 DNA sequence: TGTGCCAGCAGTGAGGCGCGGGCAGAGCAGTACTTC.

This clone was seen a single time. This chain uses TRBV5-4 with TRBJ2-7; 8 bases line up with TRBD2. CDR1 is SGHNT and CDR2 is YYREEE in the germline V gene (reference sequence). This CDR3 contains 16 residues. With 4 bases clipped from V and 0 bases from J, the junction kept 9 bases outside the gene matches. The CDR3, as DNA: TGTGCCAGCAGCGGACAACTAGCGGATCACTCCTACGAGCAGTACTTC. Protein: CASSGQLADHSYEQYF.

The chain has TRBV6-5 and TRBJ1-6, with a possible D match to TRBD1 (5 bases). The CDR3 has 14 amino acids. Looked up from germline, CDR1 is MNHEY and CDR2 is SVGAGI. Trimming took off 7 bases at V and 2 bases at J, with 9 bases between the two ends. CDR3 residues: CASNQGPYNSPLHF. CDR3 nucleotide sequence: TGTGCCAGCAACCAGGGCCCCTATAATTCACCCCTCCACTTT.

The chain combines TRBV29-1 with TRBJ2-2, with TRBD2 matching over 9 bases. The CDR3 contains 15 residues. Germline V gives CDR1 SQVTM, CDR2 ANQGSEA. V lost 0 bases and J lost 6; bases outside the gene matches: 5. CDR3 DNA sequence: TGCAGCGTTGAAGATGAGGTAGCGGGAGCCGGGGAGCTGTTTTTT. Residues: CSVEDEVAGAGELFF.

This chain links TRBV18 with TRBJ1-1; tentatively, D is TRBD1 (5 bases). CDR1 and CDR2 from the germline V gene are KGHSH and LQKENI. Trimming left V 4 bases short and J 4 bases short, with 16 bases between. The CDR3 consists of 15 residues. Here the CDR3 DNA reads TGTGCCAGCTCACAAAACCAGGGTGTTGGCACTGAAGCTTTCTTT. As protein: CASSQNQGVGTEAFF.

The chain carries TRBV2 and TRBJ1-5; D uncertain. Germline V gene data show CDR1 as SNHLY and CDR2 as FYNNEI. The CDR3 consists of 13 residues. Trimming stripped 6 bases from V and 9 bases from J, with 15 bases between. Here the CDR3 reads CASRTGSGRPQHF. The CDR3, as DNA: TGTGCCAGCAGGACGGGGAGCGGTCGGCCCCAGCATTTT.

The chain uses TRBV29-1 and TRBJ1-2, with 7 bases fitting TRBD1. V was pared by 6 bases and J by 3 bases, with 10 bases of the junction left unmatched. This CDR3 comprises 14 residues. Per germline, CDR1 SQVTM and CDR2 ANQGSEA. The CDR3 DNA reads TGCAGCGTGCTCCTACAGGGGCCGGACTATGGCTACACCTTC. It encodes CSVLLQGPDYGYTF. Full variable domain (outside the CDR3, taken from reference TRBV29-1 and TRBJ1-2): SAVISQKPSRDICQRGTSLTIQCQVDSQVTMMFWYRQQPGQSLTLIATANQGSEATYESGFVIDKFPISRPNLTFSTLTVSNMSPEDSSIYLCSVLLQGPDYGYTFGSGTRLTVV.

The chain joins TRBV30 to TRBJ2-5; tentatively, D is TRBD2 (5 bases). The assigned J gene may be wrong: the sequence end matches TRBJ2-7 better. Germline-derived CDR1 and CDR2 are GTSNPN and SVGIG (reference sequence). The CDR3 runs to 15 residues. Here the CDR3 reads CAWSGFLSGSYEQYF. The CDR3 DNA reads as TGTGCCTGGAGTGGCTTTCTGAGCGGCTCCTACGAGCAGTACTTC.

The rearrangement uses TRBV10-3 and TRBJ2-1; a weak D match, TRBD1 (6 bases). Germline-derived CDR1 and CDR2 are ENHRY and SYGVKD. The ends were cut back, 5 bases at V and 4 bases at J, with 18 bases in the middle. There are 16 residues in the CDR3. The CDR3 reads CAISFGQGNTYNEQFF. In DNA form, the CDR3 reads TGTGCCATCAGTTTCGGGCAGGGGAATACGTACAATGAGCAGTTCTTC.

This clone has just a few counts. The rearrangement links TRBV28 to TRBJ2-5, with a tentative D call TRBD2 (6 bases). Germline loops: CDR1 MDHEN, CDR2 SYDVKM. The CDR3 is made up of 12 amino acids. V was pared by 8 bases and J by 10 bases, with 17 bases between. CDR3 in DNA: TGTGCCAGCTGGGACTCGCGTTTGGACCAGTACTTC. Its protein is CASWDSRLDQYF.

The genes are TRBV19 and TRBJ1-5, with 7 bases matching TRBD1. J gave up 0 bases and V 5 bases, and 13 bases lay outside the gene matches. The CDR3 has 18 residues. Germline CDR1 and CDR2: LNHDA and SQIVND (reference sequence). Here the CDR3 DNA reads TGTGCCAGTAGTGTCCCCCGGGACAGACTCTTTAGCAATCAGCCCCAGCATTTT. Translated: CASSVPRDRLFSNQPQHF.